The next 5 T cell receptor beta chains were all read from a single sample in a study of cytomegalovirus exposure and HLA in healthy donors. Amplification used 60 Vbeta primers and 13 Jbeta primers. Measured with immunoSEQ multiplex PCR; TCRdb has only the in-frame clones, and not every one. This sample has approximately 120,000 clones; 76% occur once, and the top ten carry about 7.7%. What was sequenced was PBMCs. The receptors shown here come from a woman in her 50s in good health and CMV-seropositive.

This chain links TRBV4-1 with TRBJ1-3; the match to TRBD1 covers 8 bases. In germline, CDR1 is MGHRA, CDR2 YSYEKL. This CDR3 is built from 16 residues. J was trimmed by 3 bases and V by 3 bases; bases with no gene match: 7. CDR3 in DNA: TGCGCCAGCAGCCATACCGGGACAGGCAGTGGAAACACCATATATTTT. It is translated as CASSHTGTGSGNTIYF.

The sample holds one count of this clone. J is TRBJ2-1 and V is TRBV6-5; 10 bases agree with TRBD2. The CDR3 is 15 amino acids. Losses at the gene ends were 6 bases for V and 2 bases for J; bases not matched to a gene: 4. Germline CDR1 is MNHEY and CDR2 is SVGAGI. This chain's CDR3 is CASRPTSGAYNEQFF. In nucleotides, the CDR3 is TGTGCCAGCAGGCCTACTAGCGGGGCCTACAATGAGCAGTTCTTC.

The chain links TRBV7-9 to TRBJ2-3, with TRBD2 as a possible D gene (6 bases). V was shortened by 1 base and J by 6 bases, with 23 bases between the two germline ends. Per germline, CDR1 SEHNR and CDR2 FQNEAQ (reference sequence). This CDR3 region has 18 residues. CDR3 coding DNA: TGTGCCAGCAGCTTAGATCCGGGAAGAAGGGAGAGCGGGGATACGCAGTATTTT. Amino acid sequence: CASSLDPGRRESGDTQYF.

The V gene is TRBV5-4, the J gene TRBJ2-5; 11 nucleotides align to TRBD2. Germline-derived CDR1 and CDR2 are SGHNT and YYREEE (reference sequence). The CDR3 spans 15 residues. V lost 6 bases and J lost 5; bases outside the gene matches: 9. The CDR3 here is CASTDSGGAGETQYF. The CDR3 nucleotides read TGTGCCAGCACCGATAGCGGGGGGGCAGGGGAGACCCAGTACTTC.

This chain links TRBV6-1 with TRBJ2-3; D is undetermined. V shed 4 bases and J shed 0 bases, with 2 bases lying between them. CDR1 is MNHNS, CDR2 SASEGT, per germline. The CDR3 runs 12 residues. The CDR3 bases are TGTGCCAGCAGTGTAAGCACAGATACGCAGTATTTT. This sequence encodes CASSVSTDTQYF.